These 18 T cell receptor beta chains originate from one sample sequenced in a study of CD8 T cells in Susac syndrome. Reverse transcription used about 0.45 to 1 ug RNA and random hexamers. From the immunoSEQ multiplex PCR reads, TCRdb called clonotypes with MiXCR, one entry per CDR3 protein. The sample holds roughly 120,000 distinct CDR3 sequences, over 85% seen once. The sequenced material came from CD8+ T cells from PBMCs. These TCRs come from a human donor with multiple sclerosis.

The chain recombines TRBV27 with TRBJ1-6; possibly TRBD1 for D (5 bases). V was shortened by 2 bases and J by 7 bases, with 12 bases between the two germline ends. Germline V gives CDR1 MNHEY, CDR2 SMNVEV (reference sequence). This CDR3 has 15 amino acids. CDR3: CASSLGPSGNSPLHF. For the CDR3, the DNA is TGTGCCAGCAGTTTAGGGCCATCAGGGAATTCACCCCTCCACTTT.

V is TRBV7-9 and J is TRBJ1-1, with D uncertain. CDR3 length equals 13 residues. Germline CDR1 SEHNR, CDR2 FQNEAQ (reference sequence). With 5 bases removed from V and 6 bases from J, the gap between germline ends came to 13 bases. CDR3 protein: CASSQYPVPEAFF. The CDR3 DNA is TGTGCCAGCAGCCAATACCCCGTACCTGAAGCTTTCTTT.

The J gene is TRBJ2-1, the V gene TRBV20-1; the D gene is possibly TRBD2 (5 bases). Germline V gene lookup returns CDR1 DFQATT and CDR2 SNEGSKA (reference sequence). Trimming pared 0 bases from V and 8 bases from J, leaving 11 bases between. The CDR3 loop spans 13 amino acids. Here the CDR3 DNA reads TGCAGTGCTAGAGATCGCGGGCGCGATGAGCAGTTCTTC. Translation: CSARDRGRDEQFF.

This clonotype was detected once. The chain carries TRBV20-1 and TRBJ2-1; TRBD2 matches 11 bases. Trimming at V came to 2 bases and at J to 6 bases, leaving 3 bases not matched to a gene. This CDR3 is 14 amino acids long. Germline loops: CDR1 DFQATT, CDR2 SNEGSKA (reference sequence). The CDR3 loop reads CSARSTSGGNEQFF. DNA for the CDR3: TGCAGTGCTAGATCCACTAGCGGGGGCAATGAGCAGTTCTTC.

The chain combines TRBV5-6 with TRBJ2-1; the D gene is possibly TRBD2 (7 bases). Per germline, CDR1 SGHDT and CDR2 YYEEEE. The length of the CDR3 is 17 residues. The V end was cut by 3 bases, the J end by 11 bases, with 27 bases between. CDR3 DNA: TGTGCCAGCAGCTGGAGAAGTGGGGCGGGGGCCAGGGAGAAGCAGTTCTTC. Its protein product is CASSWRSGAGAREKQFF.

This chain joins TRBV14 and TRBJ2-2; no reliable D call. Germline CDR1 reads SGHDN; CDR2 reads FVKESK. The CDR3 contains 14 residues. Deletions cut 3 bases from V and 4 bases from J, with 9 bases between. CDR3 in amino acids: CASSQRYRTGELFF. In DNA form, the CDR3 reads TGTGCCAGCAGCCAGCGCTATCGCACCGGGGAGCTGTTTTTT.

The gene calls are TRBV19 and TRBJ1-2; 8 positions match TRBD1. CDR3 length: 14 residues. V lost 9 bases to trimming and J lost 5 bases; unmatched junction nucleotides: 11. Germline CDR1 is LNHDA and CDR2 is SQIVND (reference sequence). In DNA form, the CDR3 reads TGTGCCAGCCCTGGGACAGGTTCGCCTTATGGCTACACCTTC. It yields the protein CASPGTGSPYGYTF.

This rearrangement joins TRBV3-1 to TRBJ2-3; perhaps TRBD1 as D (6 bases). The germline V gene has CDR1 LGHDT and CDR2 YNNKEL (reference sequence). CDR3 length equals 15 residues. V gave up 6 bases and J gave up 2 bases, with 15 bases separating them. The CDR3 loop reads CASSHRTEITDTQYF. Written as DNA, the CDR3 is TGTGCCAGCAGTCATCGGACAGAGATCACAGATACGCAGTATTTT.

V gene TRBV7-9 combines with J gene TRBJ1-4, with 9 bases that match TRBD1. Germline trimming cut 3 bases from V and 5 bases from J; bases unmatched to any gene: 1. The length of the CDR3 is 14 residues. Germline V CDR1 and CDR2: SEHNR, FQNEAQ (reference sequence). CDR3 residues: CASSLGQGNEKLFF. CDR3 in DNA: TGTGCCAGCAGCTTGGGACAGGGAAATGAAAAACTGTTTTTT.

The chain is built from TRBV29-1 and TRBJ2-1; the D is unclear. This CDR3 region has 9 residues. Trimming cost V 3 bases and J 10 bases, with 4 bases left between them. Per the germline V gene, CDR1 is SQVTM and CDR2 is ANQGSEA. In nucleotides, the CDR3 is TGCAGCGTTGAGAGCGAGCAGTTCTTC. Translated: CSVESEQFF.

The genes are TRBV15 and TRBJ2-4, with TRBD1 identical over 7 bases. Germline CDR1 reads LNHNV; CDR2 reads YYDKDF (reference sequence). This CDR3 contains 15 residues. Losses at the gene ends were 4 bases for V and 0 bases for J; bases not matched to a gene: 3. CDR3 in amino acids: CATSKGQLAKNIQYF. DNA for the CDR3: TGTGCCACCAGCAAGGGACAGCTAGCCAAAAACATTCAGTACTTC.

The chain combines TRBV13 with TRBJ2-1, with D perhaps matching TRBD1 or TRBD2 (7 bases each). Trimming took 4 bases from V and 6 from J, leaving 13 bases between them. The CDR3 is made up of 14 amino acids. Germline CDR1 PRHDT, CDR2 FYEKMQ (reference sequence). The CDR3 bases are TGTGCCAGCAGCTCAGGGAGGGGGCTCAATGAGCAGTTCTTC. Amino acids: CASSSGRGLNEQFF.

The chain combines TRBV29-1 with TRBJ2-6; TRBD2 aligns across 12 bases. Per the germline V gene, CDR1 is SQVTM and CDR2 is ANQGSEA. The CDR3 consists of 17 residues. The V gene end was trimmed by 5 bases and the J gene end by 2 bases; junction bases not matched to a gene: 7. This CDR3 is CSVISRLAGAGANVLTF. The DNA of the CDR3 is TGCAGCGTTATAAGCAGACTAGCGGGAGCTGGGGCCAACGTCCTGACTTTC.

This chain uses TRBV19 with TRBJ1-1, with no clear D. Germline V gives CDR1 LNHDA, CDR2 SQIVND (reference sequence). Trimming took off 7 bases at V and 1 base at J, with 13 bases between the two ends. This CDR3 is built from 14 residues. CDR3 DNA: TGTGCCAGTATTCCGCGCAGGCCGAACACTGAAGCTTTCTTT. This encodes CASIPRRPNTEAFF.

The rearrangement uses TRBV27 and TRBJ1-1; D is ambiguous. The CDR3 length is 13 residues. V lost 4 bases to trimming and J lost 5 bases, with 11 bases between them. Germline CDR1 is MNHEY and CDR2 is SMNVEV (reference sequence). CDR3 sequence (DNA): TGTGCCAGCAGTTCCCCGACTAGGACTGAAGCTTTCTTT. Translating it yields CASSSPTRTEAFF.

This clonotype was seen only once. The genes are TRBV20-1 and TRBJ2-1, with D possibly being TRBD2 (6 bases). V gave up 4 bases and J gave up 7 bases, with 26 bases separating them. CDR3 size: 17 residues. Germline V gene lookup returns CDR1 DFQATT and CDR2 SNEGSKA (reference sequence). Written as DNA, the CDR3 is TGCAGTGCTAACCACGTGATGCGGGGCGTAGATATTAATGAGCAGTTCTTC. Encoded protein: CSANHVMRGVDINEQFF.

The rearrangement uses TRBV20-1 and TRBJ1-2; D is ambiguous. Germline V gene data show CDR1 as DFQATT and CDR2 as SNEGSKA (reference sequence). V was shortened by 2 bases and J by 7 bases, with 14 bases between the two germline ends. The CDR3 length is 13 residues. CDR3 sequence (DNA): TGCAGTGCTAGAACAACTGATTTAAGTGGCTACACCTTC. This sequence encodes CSARTTDLSGYTF.

In its sample, this clonotype was seen a few times. The V gene is TRBV4-1, the J gene TRBJ2-7; TRBD1 aligns across 7 bases. Germline V gene lookup returns CDR1 MGHRA and CDR2 YSYEKL. V gave up 3 bases and J gave up 5 bases; unmatched junction bases: 16. This CDR3 is 17 amino acids long. The CDR3 DNA is TGCGCCAGCAGCCATCCTACAGTCGGGGACAGATTGAACGAGCAGTACTTC. This encodes CASSHPTVGDRLNEQYF.